Included here is one T cell receptor (beta chain) sequence, with context. The data stem from a study of blood T cell repertoires in COVID-19. At the level of the study: The United States, Italy and Spain were the sources of the acute and convalescent COVID-19 samples. T cells, B-cell-depleted T cells, or PBMCs provided the cDNA or gDNA that served as material.

The V end was cut by 4 bases, the J end by 2 bases, with 6 bases between. This CDR3 is 13 amino acids long. Germline CDR1 SGHRS, CDR2 YFSETQ. Original data processing: Amplifying reference gene primers gave estimates of nucleated cell counts. Sequenced by immunoSEQ multiplex PCR; TCRdb stores in-frame clones only, minus some. V, J and clone size are taken as reported in that table, and D and trimming were inferred from the DNA itself. Of some 130,000 clones listed, approximately 86% are singletons. The genes are TRBV5-1 and TRBJ2-2; no clear D. The origin of this receptor is a woman in her 50s who had recovered from COVID-19. Sequenced: peripheral blood. CDR3 DNA: TGCGCCAGCAGCGAGGTCAACACCGGGGAGCTGTTTTTT. Its translation is CASSEVNTGELFF.